The 15 T cell receptor beta chains listed next were all sequenced from one sample in a study of blood T cell repertoires in COVID-19. Repertoires were generated with immunoSEQ multiplex PCR, while TCRdb's copy carries only in-frame clones and drops some. The table lists around 94,000 clones, 84% of them singletons. What was sequenced was peripheral blood. The origin of the receptors is a man in his sixties with acute or convalescent COVID-19.

This chain connects TRBV7-2 to TRBJ2-5, with TRBD2 as a possible D gene (5 bases). CDR3 length: 13 residues. The ends were cut back, 4 bases at V and 3 bases at J, with 9 bases in the middle. In germline, CDR1 is SGHTA, CDR2 FQGNSA. CDR3 bases: TGTGCCAGCAGCTCGGACGGGGAAGAGACCCAGTACTTC. It yields the protein CASSSDGEETQYF.

The chain carries TRBV6-5 and TRBJ1-4; D uncertain. Trimming cost V 0 bases and J 8 bases, with 10 bases left between them. The germline V gene encodes CDR1 MNHEY and CDR2 SVGAGI. This CDR3 region has 14 residues. The CDR3 protein is CASSYSSWAEKLFF. The CDR3, as DNA: TGTGCCAGCAGTTACTCGAGCTGGGCCGAAAAACTGTTTTTT.

The chain employs TRBV5-4 and TRBJ2-6; possibly TRBD1 for D (6 bases). CDR1 SGHNT and CDR2 YYREEE come from the germline V gene (reference sequence). CDR3 size: 16 residues. The V end was cut by 0 bases, the J end by 3 bases, with 10 bases between. The CDR3 here is CASSLVQGYGANVLTF. The DNA of the CDR3 is TGTGCCAGCAGCTTGGTACAGGGTTATGGGGCCAACGTCCTGACTTTC.

This clone was detected only a few times. V usage is TRBV7-9 and J usage is TRBJ2-7; possibly TRBD1 for D (5 bases). CDR3 size: 12 residues. V shed 4 bases and J shed 3 bases, with 7 bases lying between them. The germline V gene encodes CDR1 SEHNR and CDR2 FQNEAQ (reference sequence). CDR3 in amino acids: CASSSQVYEQYF. In nucleotides, the CDR3 is TGTGCCAGCAGCTCACAGGTCTACGAGCAGTACTTC.

The chain employs TRBV4-3 and TRBJ2-5; 7 bases are a match to TRBD1. V lost 0 bases, J lost 4 bases, and 5 bases stayed unmatched. There are 15 residues in the CDR3. The V gene's germline CDR1 is LGHNA and CDR2 YSLEER. This CDR3 is CASSQDRGLGETQYF. The CDR3 DNA reads as TGCGCCAGCAGCCAAGATAGGGGGCTAGGAGAGACCCAGTACTTC.

This clone was observed a few times. The chain joins TRBV18 to TRBJ1-3; D possibly corresponds to TRBD1 (5 bases). The CDR3 runs to 16 residues. Germline CDR1 KGHSH, CDR2 LQKENI. Deletions cut 4 bases from V and 6 bases from J, with 19 bases between. CDR3 loop: CASSLRAGQIENTIYF. CDR3 nucleotides: TGTGCCAGCTCACTCCGAGCAGGGCAGATCGAAAACACCATATATTTT.

The CDR3 region has the DNA TGTGCCAGCAGCCAAAGAACAGATGAAAAACTGTTTTTT. The encoded protein is CASSQRTDEKLFF. The chain combines TRBV12-3 or TRBV12-4 with TRBJ1-4; D gene unclear. The CDR3 contains 13 residues. Trimming shortened V by 6 bases and J by 6 bases, and 11 bases separated the two germline ends.

V and J are TRBV15 and TRBJ1-5, with 9 bases matching TRBD1. Per the germline V gene, CDR1 is LNHNV and CDR2 is YYDKDF (reference sequence). The CDR3 runs 16 residues. J was trimmed by 3 bases and V by 0 bases; bases with no gene match: 3. The CDR3 region has the DNA TGTGCCACCAGCAGAGAGGGGACAGGGCTCAATCAGCCCCAGCATTTT. Amino acids: CATSREGTGLNQPQHF.

In its sample, this clone was seen a few times. The chain uses TRBV27 and TRBJ2-3, with TRBD2 matching over 10 bases. The CDR3 length is 17 residues. V trimming: 5 bases; J trimming: 4 bases; junction bases outside the gene matches: 12. The germline V gene has CDR1 MNHEY and CDR2 SMNVEV (reference sequence). Here the CDR3 reads CASSQPPLAGAADTQYF. The CDR3 DNA follows: TGTGCCAGCAGTCAACCTCCGCTAGCGGGGGCCGCAGATACGCAGTATTTT.

This clone was found once. At one boundary the junction diverges from the germline segment, which might be a read error. The chain's CDR3 is CASSKDRGQGNTEAFF. The CDR3 nucleotides read TGTGCCAGCAGCAAAGACAGGGGGCAAGGGAACACTGAAGCTTTCTTT. V gene TRBV3-1 (or the pseudogene TRBV3-2) combines with J gene TRBJ1-1, with 10 bases lining up with TRBD1. Germline CDR1 and CDR2: LGHDT and YNNKEL (reference sequence). This CDR3 region has 16 residues.

The chain couples TRBV6-5 to TRBJ1-1; D unresolved. Germline V gene data show CDR1 as MNHEY and CDR2 as SVGAGI. The CDR3 runs to 13 residues. V dropped 7 bases and J dropped 1 base, with 10 bases sitting between them. The CDR3 region is CASTPLPNTEAFF. In DNA form, the CDR3 reads TGTGCCAGCACCCCCCTCCCGAACACTGAAGCTTTCTTT.

The chain employs TRBV1 and TRBJ1-3; the listed D gene, TRBD1, was not tested against the DNA. TRBV1 is a pseudogene segment. The CDR3 spans 15 residues. CDR3 DNA: TGCACCAGCAGCCAAGATCAGGCCTCAAAAAACACCATATATTTT. Its translation is CTSSQDQASKNTIYF.

V usage is TRBV5-6 and J usage is TRBJ2-1; the D gene is possibly TRBD1 (6 bases). Germline V gene sequence: CDR1 SGHDT, CDR2 YYEEEE. Between the trimmed V and J ends, which lost 4 bases and 6 bases, there was a span of 11 bases. The CDR3 length is 13 residues. The CDR3 reads CASSRGQVNEQFF. For the CDR3, the DNA is TGTGCCAGCAGCCGGGGACAAGTCAATGAGCAGTTCTTC. Supplemented by reference TRBV5-6 and TRBJ2-1, the full variable domain reads DAGVTQSPTHLIKTRGQQVTLRCSPKSGHDTVSWYQQALGQGPQFIFQYYEEEERQRGNFPDRFSGHQFPNYSSELNVNALLLGDSALYLCASSRGQVNEQFFGPGTRLTVL.

A few counts support this clone. The chain couples TRBV4-3 to TRBJ2-7, with D possibly matching TRBD2 (5 bases). The germline V and J ends were trimmed by 1 base and 7 bases, with 14 bases remaining between them. CDR1 LGHNA and CDR2 YSLEER come from the germline V gene. The CDR3 is made up of 14 amino acids. The CDR3 loop is CASSQAFLSGEQYF. CDR3 bases: TGCGCCAGCAGCCAAGCTTTTCTGTCGGGGGAGCAGTACTTC.

The genes are TRBV12-3 or TRBV12-4 and TRBJ1-1; no firm D call. The CDR3 consists of 12 residues. Trimming cost V 1 base and J 5 bases, with 5 bases left between them. The CDR3 region has the DNA TGTGCCAGCAGTTTAGTGAGAACTGAAGCTTTCTTT. This codes for CASSLVRTEAFF.